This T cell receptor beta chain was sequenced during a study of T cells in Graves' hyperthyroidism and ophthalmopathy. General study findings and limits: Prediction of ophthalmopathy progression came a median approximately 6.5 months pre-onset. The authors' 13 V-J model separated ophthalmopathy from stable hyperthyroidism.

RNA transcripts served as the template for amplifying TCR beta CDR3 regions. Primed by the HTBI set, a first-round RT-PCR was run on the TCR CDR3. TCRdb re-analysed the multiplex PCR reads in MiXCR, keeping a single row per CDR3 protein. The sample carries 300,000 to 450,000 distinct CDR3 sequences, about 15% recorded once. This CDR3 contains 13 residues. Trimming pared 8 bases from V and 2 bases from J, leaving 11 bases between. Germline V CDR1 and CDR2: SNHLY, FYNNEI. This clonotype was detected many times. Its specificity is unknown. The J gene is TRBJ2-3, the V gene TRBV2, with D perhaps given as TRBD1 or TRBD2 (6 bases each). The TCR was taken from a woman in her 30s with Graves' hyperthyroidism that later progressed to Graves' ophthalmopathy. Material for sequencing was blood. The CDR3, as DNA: TGTGCCAGCGCGGGACACCTCACAGATACGCAGTATTTT. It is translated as CASAGHLTDTQYF.